The present TCR beta chain was sequenced within a study of T cell responses to AZD1222 COVID-19 vaccine. Study-wide results and caveats: At 160-218 and 743-854, vaccine-associated CD4 TCRs were dominant, and they spanned spike. Spike-specific TCR breadth and depth rose after two AZD1222 doses.

Analysis merged second doses at about 4 or about 12 weeks. V was clipped by 8 bases and J by 2 bases; unmatched bases: 5. Germline V CDR1 and CDR2: MDHEN, SYDVKM. The CDR3 is made up of 13 amino acids. Generated by immunoSEQ multiplex PCR, the TCRdb table keeps only in-frame clones and is missing some. Here the sample spans more than 100,000 clones, 93% being singletons. Remarks on this clone: Its target is not known.

The specimen was peripheral blood, collected 28 days after the second AZD1222 dose. The chain uses TRBV28 and TRBJ1-2; 7 positions match TRBD1. The TCR originated in an adult who received the AZD1222 COVID-19 vaccine. The CDR3, as DNA: TGTGCCAGCGCCTTGACAGGGAACTATGGCTACACCTTC. As protein: CASALTGNYGYTF.